The T cell receptor beta chain described here comes from a study of T cells expressing NK-cell markers. Germline CDR1 reads LGHDT; CDR2 reads YNNKEL (reference sequence). This CDR3 spans 11 amino acids. TCRdb reworked the 5' RACE reads into one entry per CDR3 protein, no DNA. The data show about 460,000 distinct CDR3 sequences, and the top ten clones hold 1.4% to 1.5%. The chain joins TRBV3-1 to TRBJ2-1. Sequences were obtained from blood T cells: a sorted CD56 or NKG2C T cell subset, CD4+ or CD8+ T cells, or bulk PBMC T cells (not recorded which). This sequence originates from a woman aged 50 to 65 in good health. CDR3 amino acids: CASSQGAVQFF.